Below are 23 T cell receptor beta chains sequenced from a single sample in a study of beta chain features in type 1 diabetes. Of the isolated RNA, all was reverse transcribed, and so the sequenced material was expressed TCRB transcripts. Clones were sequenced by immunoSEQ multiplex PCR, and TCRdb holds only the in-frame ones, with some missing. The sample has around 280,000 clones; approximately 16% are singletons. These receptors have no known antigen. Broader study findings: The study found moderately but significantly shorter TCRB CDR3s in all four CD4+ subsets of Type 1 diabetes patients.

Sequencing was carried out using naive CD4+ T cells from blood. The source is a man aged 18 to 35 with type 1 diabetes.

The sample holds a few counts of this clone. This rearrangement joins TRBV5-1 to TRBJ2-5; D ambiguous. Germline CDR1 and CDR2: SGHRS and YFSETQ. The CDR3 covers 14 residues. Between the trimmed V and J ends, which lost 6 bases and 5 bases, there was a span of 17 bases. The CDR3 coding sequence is TGCGCCAGCACCCGGGTATATCGTGGGGAGACCCAGTACTTC. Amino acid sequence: CASTRVYRGETQYF. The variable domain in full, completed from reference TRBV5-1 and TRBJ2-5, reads KAGVTQTPRYLIKTRGQQVTLSCSPISGHRSVSWYQQTPGQGLQFLFEYFSETQRNKGNFPGRFSGRQFSNSRSEMNVSTLELGDSALYLCASTRVYRGETQYFGPGTRLLVL.

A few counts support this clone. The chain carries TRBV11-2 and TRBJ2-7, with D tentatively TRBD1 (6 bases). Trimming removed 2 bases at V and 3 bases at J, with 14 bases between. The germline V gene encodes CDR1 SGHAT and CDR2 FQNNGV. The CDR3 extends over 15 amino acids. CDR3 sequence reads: CASSLWGRDNYEQYF. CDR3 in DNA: TGTGCCAGCAGCTTATGGGGCCGGGACAACTACGAGCAGTACTTC.

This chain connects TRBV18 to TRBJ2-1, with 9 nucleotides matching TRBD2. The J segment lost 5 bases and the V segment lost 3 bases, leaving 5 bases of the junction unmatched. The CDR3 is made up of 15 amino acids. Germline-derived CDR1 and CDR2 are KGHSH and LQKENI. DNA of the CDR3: TGTGCCAGCTCACCGTCTAGCGGGATTGACAATGAGCAGTTCTTC. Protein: CASSPSSGIDNEQFF.

CDR3: CASSLDPRGRNYGYTF. CDR3 sequence (DNA): TGTGCCAGCAGCTTAGACCCCAGGGGGCGAAACTATGGCTACACCTTC. The gene calls are TRBV11-2 and TRBJ1-2; 8 positions match TRBD1. CDR1 and CDR2 (germline): SGHAT, FQNNGV. The CDR3 sequence is 16 residues long. V lost 0 bases and J lost 2; bases outside the gene matches: 5.

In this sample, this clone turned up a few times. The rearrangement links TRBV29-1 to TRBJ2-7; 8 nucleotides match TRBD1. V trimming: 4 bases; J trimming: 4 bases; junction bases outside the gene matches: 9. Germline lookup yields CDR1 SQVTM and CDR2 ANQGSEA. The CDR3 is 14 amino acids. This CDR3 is CSVVGRGREYEQYF. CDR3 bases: TGCAGCGTTGTGGGCAGGGGGCGCGAGTACGAGCAGTACTTC.

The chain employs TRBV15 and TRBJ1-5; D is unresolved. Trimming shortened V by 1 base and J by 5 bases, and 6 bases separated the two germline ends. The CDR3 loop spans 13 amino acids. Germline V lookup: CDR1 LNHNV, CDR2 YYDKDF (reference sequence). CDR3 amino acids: CATSRVYYQPQHF. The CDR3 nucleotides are TGTGCCACCAGCAGAGTCTATTATCAGCCCCAGCATTTT.

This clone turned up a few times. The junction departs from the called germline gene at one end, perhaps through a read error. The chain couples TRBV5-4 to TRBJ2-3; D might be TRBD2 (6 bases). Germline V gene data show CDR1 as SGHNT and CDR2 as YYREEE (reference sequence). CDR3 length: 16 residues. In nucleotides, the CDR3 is TGCGCCAGCAGCCAAGATCACGGCGCGGGGACAGATACGCAGTATTTT. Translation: CASSQDHGAGTDTQYF.

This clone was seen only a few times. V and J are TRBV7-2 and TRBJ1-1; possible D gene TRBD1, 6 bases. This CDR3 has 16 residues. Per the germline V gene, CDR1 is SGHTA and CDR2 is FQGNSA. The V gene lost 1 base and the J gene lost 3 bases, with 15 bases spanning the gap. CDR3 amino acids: CASSLGGGGSDTEAFF. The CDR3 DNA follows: TGTGCCAGCAGCTTAGGGGGGGGCGGTAGCGACACTGAAGCTTTCTTT.

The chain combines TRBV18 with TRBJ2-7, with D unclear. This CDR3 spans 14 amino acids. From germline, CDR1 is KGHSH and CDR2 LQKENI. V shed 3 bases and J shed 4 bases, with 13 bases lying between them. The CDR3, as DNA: TGTGCCAGCTCACCCCCCCCGGGTCGTTACGAGCAGTACTTC. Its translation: CASSPPPGRYEQYF.

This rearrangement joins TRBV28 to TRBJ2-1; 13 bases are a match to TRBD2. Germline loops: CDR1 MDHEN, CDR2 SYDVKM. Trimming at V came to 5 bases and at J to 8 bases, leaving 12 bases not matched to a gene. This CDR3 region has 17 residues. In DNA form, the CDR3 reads TGTGCCAGCAGTACCACTAGCGGGGGGGCAGTGGGGGATGAGCAGTTCTTC. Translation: CASSTTSGGAVGDEQFF. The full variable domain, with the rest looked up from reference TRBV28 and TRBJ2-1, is DVKVTQSSRYLVKRTGEKVFLECVQDMDHENMFWYRQDPGLGLRLIYFSYDVKMKEKGDIPEGYSVSREKKERFSLILESASTNQTSMYLCASSTTSGGAVGDEQFFGPGTRLTVL.

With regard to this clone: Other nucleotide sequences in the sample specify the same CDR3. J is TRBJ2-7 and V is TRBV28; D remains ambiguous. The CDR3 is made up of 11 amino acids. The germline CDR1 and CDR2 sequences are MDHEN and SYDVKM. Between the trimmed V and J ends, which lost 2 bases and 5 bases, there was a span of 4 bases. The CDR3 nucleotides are TGTGCCAGCAGTTTAAGCCACGAGCAGTACTTC. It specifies CASSLSHEQYF.

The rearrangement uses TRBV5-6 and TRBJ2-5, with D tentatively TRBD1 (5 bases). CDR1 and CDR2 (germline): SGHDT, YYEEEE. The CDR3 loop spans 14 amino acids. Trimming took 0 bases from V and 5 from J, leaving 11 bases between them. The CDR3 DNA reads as TGTGCCAGCAGCTTGGCTGGGGCCTGGGAGACCCAGTACTTC. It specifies CASSLAGAWETQYF. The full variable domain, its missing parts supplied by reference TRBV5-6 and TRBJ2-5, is DAGVTQSPTHLIKTRGQQVTLRCSPKSGHDTVSWYQQALGQGPQFIFQYYEEEERQRGNFPDRFSGHQFPNYSSELNVNALLLGDSALYLCASSLAGAWETQYFGPGTRLLVL.

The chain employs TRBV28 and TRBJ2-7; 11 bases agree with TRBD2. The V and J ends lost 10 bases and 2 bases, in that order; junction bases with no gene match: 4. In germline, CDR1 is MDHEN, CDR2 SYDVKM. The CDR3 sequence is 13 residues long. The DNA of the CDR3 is TGTGCCACCCTACTAGCGGGGGCCTACGAGCAGTACTTC. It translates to CATLLAGAYEQYF.

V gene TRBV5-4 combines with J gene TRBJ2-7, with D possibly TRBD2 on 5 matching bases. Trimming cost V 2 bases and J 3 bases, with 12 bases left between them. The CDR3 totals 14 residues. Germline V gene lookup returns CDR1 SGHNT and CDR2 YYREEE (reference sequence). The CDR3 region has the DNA TGTGCCAGCAGCTTCAGCATCCGGGGCTACGAGCAGTACTTC. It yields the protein CASSFSIRGYEQYF.

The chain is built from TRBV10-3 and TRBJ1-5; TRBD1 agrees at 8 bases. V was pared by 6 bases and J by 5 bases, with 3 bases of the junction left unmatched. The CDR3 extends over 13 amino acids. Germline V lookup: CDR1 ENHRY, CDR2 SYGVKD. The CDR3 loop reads CAISETGDQPQHF. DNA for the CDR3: TGTGCCATCAGCGAGACAGGGGATCAGCCCCAGCATTTT.

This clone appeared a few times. The CDR3, as DNA: TGTGCCAGCAGTTACTCGGAACTAGCGGCAAAGCAGTACTTC. This gives the protein CASSYSELAAKQYF. V gene TRBV6-5 combines with J gene TRBJ2-7, with 8 bases lining up with TRBD2. CDR3 size: 14 residues. V shed 0 bases, J shed 8 bases, and the junction held 6 bases outside the gene matches. The germline CDR1 and CDR2 sequences are MNHEY and SVGAGI.

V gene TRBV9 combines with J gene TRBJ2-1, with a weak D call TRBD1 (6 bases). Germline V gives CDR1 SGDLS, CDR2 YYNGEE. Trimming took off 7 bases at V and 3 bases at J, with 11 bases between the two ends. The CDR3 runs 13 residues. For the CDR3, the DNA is TGTGCCAGCTCCCAGGGGTTCTACAATGAGCAGTTCTTC. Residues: CASSQGFYNEQFF.

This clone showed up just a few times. The CDR3 DNA reads TGCGCCAGCAGCTTGGTTGTCGATGAGCAGTTCTTC. Translating it yields CASSLVVDEQFF. V gene TRBV5-1 combines with J gene TRBJ2-1; D unclear. Trimming removed 0 bases at V and 8 bases at J, with 6 bases between. This CDR3 is built from 12 residues. CDR1 is SGHRS and CDR2 is YFSETQ in the germline V gene.

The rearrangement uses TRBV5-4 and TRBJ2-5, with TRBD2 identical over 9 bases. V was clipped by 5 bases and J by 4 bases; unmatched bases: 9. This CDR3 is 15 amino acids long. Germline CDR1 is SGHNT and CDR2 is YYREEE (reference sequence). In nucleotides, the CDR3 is TGTGCCAGCAGGCGGGGGGGCGGTGATGGAGAGACCCAGTACTTC. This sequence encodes CASRRGGGDGETQYF.

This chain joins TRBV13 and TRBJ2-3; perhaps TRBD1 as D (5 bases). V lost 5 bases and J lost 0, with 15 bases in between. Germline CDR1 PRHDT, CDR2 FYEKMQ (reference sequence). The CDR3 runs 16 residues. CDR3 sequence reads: CASSHWGVSSTDTQYF. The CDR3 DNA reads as TGTGCCAGCAGCCATTGGGGCGTATCTAGCACAGATACGCAGTATTTT.

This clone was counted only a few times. CDR3 loop: CASSQRTGGWGTDTQYF. Written as DNA, the CDR3 is TGTGCCAGCAGCCAAAGAACAGGGGGATGGGGCACAGATACGCAGTATTTT. The V and J genes are TRBV14 and TRBJ2-3; 8 bases fit TRBD1. Germline V gene lookup returns CDR1 SGHDN and CDR2 FVKESK. The CDR3 is 17 residues long. V gave up 2 bases and J gave up 1 base; unmatched junction bases: 8. Full variable domain (remainder filled in from reference TRBV14 and TRBJ2-3): EAGVTQFPSHSVIEKGQTVTLRCDPISGHDNLYWYRRVMGKEIKFLLHFVKESKQDESGMPNNRFLAERTGGTYSTLKVQPAELEDSGVYFCASSQRTGGWGTDTQYFGPGTRLTVL.

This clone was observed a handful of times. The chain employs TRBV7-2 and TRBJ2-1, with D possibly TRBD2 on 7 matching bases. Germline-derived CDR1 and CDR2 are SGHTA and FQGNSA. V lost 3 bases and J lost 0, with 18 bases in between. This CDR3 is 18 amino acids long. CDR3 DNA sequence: TGTGCCAGCAGCTTGTTAGGTACGGGGGGCCCCTCCTACAATGAGCAGTTCTTC. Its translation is CASSLLGTGGPSYNEQFF.

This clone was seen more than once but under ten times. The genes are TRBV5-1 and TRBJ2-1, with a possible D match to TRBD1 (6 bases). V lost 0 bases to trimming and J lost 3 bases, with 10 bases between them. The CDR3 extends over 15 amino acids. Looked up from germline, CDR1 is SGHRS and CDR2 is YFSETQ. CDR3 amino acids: CASSLVIGGYNEQFF. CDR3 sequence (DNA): TGCGCCAGCAGCTTGGTAATAGGGGGCTACAATGAGCAGTTCTTC.